Listed below are T cell receptor beta chains from one sample, sequenced in a study of blood T cell repertoires in COVID-19. Profiled with immunoSEQ multiplex PCR; TCRdb holds only in-frame clones, not every one. The sample includes 150,000 to 250,000 clones, about four fifths of them seen just once. The sample taken for sequencing was PBMCs or T cells enriched from blood (not recorded which). These TCRs come from a man aged 35 to 55 who had recovered from COVID-19. Each CDR3 is given with its conserved first and last residue. Each record gives: V gene, D gene, clone size, J gene, CDR3 DNA, CDR3 protein. The D gene is left open where the match is weak. Size is stated for part of the rows, as once, few or many counts, or as a class when the clone is expanded.

v_gene: TRBV6-1; d_gene: TRBD1; abundance: NA; j_gene: TRBJ1-3; CDR3nt: TGTGCCAGCAGTGAACACCGACAGGGAGGAAACACCATATATTTT; CDR3aa: CASSEHRQGGNTIYF
v_gene: TRBV6-5; d_gene: NA; abundance: NA; j_gene: TRBJ1-1; CDR3nt: TGTGCCAGCAGTCACCCGGAGGGGGAAGCTTTCTTT; CDR3aa: CASSHPEGEAFF
v_gene: TRBV28; d_gene: TRBD1; abundance: NA; j_gene: TRBJ1-1; CDR3nt: TGTGCCAGCAGTCTACACAGGGGCGCGAACACTGAAGCTTTCTTT; CDR3aa: CASSLHRGANTEAFF
v_gene: TRBV30; d_gene: NA; abundance: once; j_gene: TRBJ1-1; CDR3nt: TGTGCCTGGAGCCCAAGCAGGGAAGCTTTCTTT; CDR3aa: CAWSPSREAFF
v_gene: TRBV19; d_gene: TRBD2; abundance: NA; j_gene: TRBJ2-1; CDR3nt: TGTGCCAGTAGTCCAGGGAGGGTCCACAATGAGCAGTTCTTC; CDR3aa: CASSPGRVHNEQFF
v_gene: TRBV2; d_gene: TRBD1; abundance: NA; j_gene: TRBJ1-2; CDR3nt: TGTGCCAGCAGAGCGACAGGGTCGCATGGCTACACCTTC; CDR3aa: CASRATGSHGYTF
v_gene: TRBV30; d_gene: NA; abundance: NA; j_gene: TRBJ1-5; CDR3nt: TGTGCCTGGAGTCTCCCGGGACAGCCCCAGCATTTT; CDR3aa: CAWSLPGQPQHF
v_gene: TRBV10-2; d_gene: NA; abundance: NA; j_gene: TRBJ1-5; CDR3nt: TGCGCCAGCAGTGAGTCGGGCCGCAATCAGCCCCAGCATTTT; CDR3aa: CASSESGRNQPQHF
v_gene: TRBV7-2; d_gene: TRBD1; abundance: NA; j_gene: TRBJ1-1; CDR3nt: TGTGCCAGCAGCTTAATCCAGGGGGCCGGTCACACTGAAGCTTTCTTT; CDR3aa: CASSLIQGAGHTEAFF
v_gene: TRBV6-1; d_gene: NA; abundance: NA; j_gene: TRBJ1-5; CDR3nt: TGTGCCAGCAGTGAAGCGAGCGGTATGGAGCCCCAGCATTTT; CDR3aa: CASSEASGMEPQHF
v_gene: TRBV7-8; d_gene: TRBD2; abundance: NA; j_gene: TRBJ2-7; CDR3nt: TGTGCCAGCAGCTCCGTGGGCGGGGGGCAGGCCTACGAGCAGTACTTC; CDR3aa: CASSSVGGGQAYEQYF
v_gene: TRBV6-4; d_gene: TRBD2; abundance: NA; j_gene: TRBJ2-3; CDR3nt: TGTGCCAGCAGTCCCGCGAGCGGGGGGGCCACAGATACGCAGTATTTT; CDR3aa: CASSPASGGATDTQYF
v_gene: TRBV4-1; d_gene: TRBD1; abundance: NA; j_gene: TRBJ1-2; CDR3nt: TGCGCCAGCAGCCGACTACCGGGACAGGGGCCCAACTATGGCTACACCTTC; CDR3aa: CASSRLPGQGPNYGYTF
v_gene: TRBV7-2; d_gene: TRBD1; abundance: NA; j_gene: TRBJ1-2; CDR3nt: TGTGCCAGCAGCTTATCGGACAGGGCAATCTATGGCTACACCTTC; CDR3aa: CASSLSDRAIYGYTF
v_gene: TRBV2; d_gene: TRBD1; abundance: NA; j_gene: TRBJ1-1; CDR3nt: TGTGCGAGCAGTGATTGGGGACAGGAGAACACTGAAGCTTTCTTT; CDR3aa: CASSDWGQENTEAFF
v_gene: TRBV7-2; d_gene: NA; abundance: NA; j_gene: TRBJ1-2; CDR3nt: TGTGCCAGCAGCTCTTCTGGAGTTAACTATGGCTACACCTTC; CDR3aa: CASSSSGVNYGYTF
v_gene: TRBV3-1/TRBV3-2; d_gene: NA; abundance: NA; j_gene: TRBJ1-1; CDR3nt: TGTGCCAGCAGCCAAGATAGCGCGGGGAACACTGAAGCTTTCTTT; CDR3aa: CASSQDSAGNTEAFF
v_gene: TRBV4-1; d_gene: TRBD1; abundance: NA; j_gene: TRBJ1-5; CDR3nt: TGCGCCAGCAGCCCTACCCCGGGACAGGTAATCACTAACAATCAGCCCCAGCATTTT; CDR3aa: CASSPTPGQVITNNQPQHF
v_gene: TRBV5-1; d_gene: TRBD1; abundance: NA; j_gene: TRBJ1-1; CDR3nt: TGCGCCAGCAGCTGGGGACAGCTACTGAACACTGAAGCTTTCTTT; CDR3aa: CASSWGQLLNTEAFF
v_gene: TRBV28; d_gene: NA; abundance: few; j_gene: TRBJ1-1; CDR3nt: TGTGCCAGCAGACTACAGGACGGTCACACTGAAGCTTTCTTT; CDR3aa: CASRLQDGHTEAFF
v_gene: TRBV28; d_gene: NA; abundance: NA; j_gene: TRBJ1-6; CDR3nt: TGTGCCAGCAGTTTATCGGACACCTATAATTCACCCCTCCACTTT; CDR3aa: CASSLSDTYNSPLHF
v_gene: TRBV9; d_gene: TRBD1; abundance: NA; j_gene: TRBJ1-2; CDR3nt: TGTGCCAGCAGCGTGGTACAGGGGGACTATGGCTACACCTTC; CDR3aa: CASSVVQGDYGYTF
v_gene: TRBV7-9; d_gene: TRBD1; abundance: NA; j_gene: TRBJ1-4; CDR3nt: TGTGCCAGCAGCTTAGTGGTGAGGGACAGGGTCTACCAACTGTTTTTT; CDR3aa: CASSLVVRDRVYQLFF
v_gene: TRBV11-2; d_gene: NA; abundance: once; j_gene: TRBJ1-1; CDR3nt: TGTGCCAGCAGCTTAGAACAGTTCACTGAAGCTTTCTTT; CDR3aa: CASSLEQFTEAFF
v_gene: TRBV5-1; d_gene: NA; abundance: NA; j_gene: TRBJ1-2; CDR3nt: TGCGCCAGCAGCCACAGCGGGGGGGGCTACACCTTC; CDR3aa: CASSHSGGGYTF
v_gene: TRBV19; d_gene: NA; abundance: few; j_gene: TRBJ2-7; CDR3nt: TGTGCCAGTAGTACAAAGGGACTCTTCGAGCAGTACTTC; CDR3aa: CASSTKGLFEQYF
v_gene: TRBV2; d_gene: NA; abundance: NA; j_gene: TRBJ2-7; CDR3nt: TGTGCCAGCAGTGAATTAGAACTTTACTCCTACGAGCAGTACTTC; CDR3aa: CASSELELYSYEQYF
v_gene: TRBV30; d_gene: NA; abundance: NA; j_gene: TRBJ2-3; CDR3nt: TGTGCCTGGAGTGTACGACAGGGCCGGGGGGATACGCAGTATTTT; CDR3aa: CAWSVRQGRGDTQYF
v_gene: TRBV7-6; d_gene: NA; abundance: NA; j_gene: TRBJ2-7; CDR3nt: TGTGCCAGCAGCGCTAGAGCAATTACCGGGACGGGGGCCTACGAGCAGTACTTC; CDR3aa: CASSARAITGTGAYEQYF
v_gene: TRBV5-4; d_gene: TRBD1; abundance: NA; j_gene: TRBJ2-7; CDR3nt: TGTGCCAGCAGCTGGACAGGGACCGAGCAGTACTTC; CDR3aa: CASSWTGTEQYF
v_gene: TRBV15; d_gene: NA; abundance: NA; j_gene: TRBJ1-3; CDR3nt: TGTGCCACCAGCAGAACAGGGTCTGGAAACACCATATATTTT; CDR3aa: CATSRTGSGNTIYF
v_gene: TRBV19; d_gene: NA; abundance: NA; j_gene: TRBJ1-1; CDR3nt: TGTGCCAGTAGTAGAGGACAGAAACAAGGCACTGAAGCTTTCTTT; CDR3aa: CASSRGQKQGTEAFF
v_gene: TRBV5-1; d_gene: NA; abundance: NA; j_gene: TRBJ1-1; CDR3nt: TGCGCCAGCAGCTTGGCCTTTGCGCATGAAGCTTTCTTT; CDR3aa: CASSLAFAHEAFF
v_gene: TRBV11-3; d_gene: NA; abundance: NA; j_gene: TRBJ1-1; CDR3nt: TGTGCCAGCGGGAGGGGCAGGGGCGAAGAGGACACTGAAGCTTTCTTT; CDR3aa: CASGRGRGEEDTEAFF
v_gene: TRBV27; d_gene: NA; abundance: NA; j_gene: TRBJ1-2; CDR3nt: TGTGCCAGCAGTCCCGCTGGGGGGGGCGGCTACACCTTC; CDR3aa: CASSPAGGGGYTF
v_gene: TRBV4-3; d_gene: NA; abundance: few; j_gene: TRBJ1-5; CDR3nt: TGCGCCAGCAGCCAAGAATGGGAGATGAATCAGCCCCAGCATTTT; CDR3aa: CASSQEWEMNQPQHF
v_gene: TRBV7-9; d_gene: NA; abundance: NA; j_gene: TRBJ1-3; CDR3nt: TGTGCCGGAGGCTCTGGAAACACCATATATTTT; CDR3aa: CAGGSGNTIYF
v_gene: TRBV27; d_gene: NA; abundance: NA; j_gene: TRBJ1-1; CDR3nt: TGTGCCAGCAGTTTAGAGGCAGGACACTTGAACACTGAAGCTTTCTTT; CDR3aa: CASSLEAGHLNTEAFF
v_gene: TRBV6-6; d_gene: TRBD1; abundance: NA; j_gene: TRBJ1-1; CDR3nt: TGTGCCAGCACAGGGGGAACAGGGCTGAACACTGAAGCTTTCTTT; CDR3aa: CASTGGTGLNTEAFF
v_gene: TRBV11-2; d_gene: TRBD1; abundance: NA; j_gene: TRBJ1-2; CDR3nt: TGTGCCAGCCGGACAGGGGGAGGGGGCTACACCTTC; CDR3aa: CASRTGGGGYTF